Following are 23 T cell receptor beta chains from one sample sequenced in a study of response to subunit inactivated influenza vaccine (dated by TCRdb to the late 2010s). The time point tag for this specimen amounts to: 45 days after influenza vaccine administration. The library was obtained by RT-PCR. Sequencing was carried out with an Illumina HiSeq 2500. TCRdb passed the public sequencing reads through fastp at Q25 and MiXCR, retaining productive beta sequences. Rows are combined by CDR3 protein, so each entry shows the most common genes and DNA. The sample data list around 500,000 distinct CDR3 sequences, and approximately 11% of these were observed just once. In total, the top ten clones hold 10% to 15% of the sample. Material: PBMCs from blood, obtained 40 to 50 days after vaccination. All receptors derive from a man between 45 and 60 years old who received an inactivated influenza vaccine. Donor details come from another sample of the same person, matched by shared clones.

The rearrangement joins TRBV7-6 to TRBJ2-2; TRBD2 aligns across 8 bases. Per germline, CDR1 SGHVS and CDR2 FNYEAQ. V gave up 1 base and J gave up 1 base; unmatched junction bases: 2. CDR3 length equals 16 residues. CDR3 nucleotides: TGTGCCAGCAGCTTAGGAGCGGGAGTGAACACCGGGGAGCTGTTTTTT. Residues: CASSLGAGVNTGELFF.

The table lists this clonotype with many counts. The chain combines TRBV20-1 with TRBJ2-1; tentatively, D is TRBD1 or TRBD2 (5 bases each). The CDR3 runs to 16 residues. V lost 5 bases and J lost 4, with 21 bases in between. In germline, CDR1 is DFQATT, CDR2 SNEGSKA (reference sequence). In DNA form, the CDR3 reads TGCAGTGCTGGGACGGGCGGAGTGTGGCGGTACAATGAGCAGTTCTTC. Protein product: CSAGTGGVWRYNEQFF.

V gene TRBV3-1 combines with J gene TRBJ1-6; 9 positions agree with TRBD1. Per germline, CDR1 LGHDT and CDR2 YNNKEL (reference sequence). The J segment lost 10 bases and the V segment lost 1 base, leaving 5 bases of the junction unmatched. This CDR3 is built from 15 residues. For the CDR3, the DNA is TGTGCCAGCAGCCAAGTAGACAGGGGGAACTCACCCCTCCACTTT. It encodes CASSQVDRGNSPLHF.

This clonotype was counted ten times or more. CDR3 DNA: TGTGCCAGCAGCTTAGGTTGGCTGGCGGGGGAGCAGTTCTTC. Translating gives CASSLGWLAGEQFF. V is TRBV7-8 and J is TRBJ2-1; D possibly corresponds to TRBD2 (6 bases). The V end was cut by 1 base, the J end by 10 bases, with 14 bases between. The CDR3 length is 14 residues. The germline CDR1 and CDR2 sequences are SGHVS and FQNEAQ.

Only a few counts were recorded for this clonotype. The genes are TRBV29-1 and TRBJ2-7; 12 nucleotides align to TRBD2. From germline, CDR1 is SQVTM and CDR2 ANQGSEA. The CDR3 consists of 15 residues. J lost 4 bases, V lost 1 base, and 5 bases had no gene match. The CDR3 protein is CSVEGPGTSGYEQYF. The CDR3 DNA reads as TGCAGCGTTGAAGGCCCCGGGACTAGCGGGTACGAGCAGTACTTC.

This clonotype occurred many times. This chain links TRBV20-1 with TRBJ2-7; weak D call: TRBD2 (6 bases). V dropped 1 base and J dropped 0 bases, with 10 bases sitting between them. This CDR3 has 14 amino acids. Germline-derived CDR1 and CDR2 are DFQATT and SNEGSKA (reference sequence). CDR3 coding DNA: TGCAGTGCTAGAGGGGAGGCGGGCTCCTACGAGCAGTACTTC. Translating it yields CSARGEAGSYEQYF.

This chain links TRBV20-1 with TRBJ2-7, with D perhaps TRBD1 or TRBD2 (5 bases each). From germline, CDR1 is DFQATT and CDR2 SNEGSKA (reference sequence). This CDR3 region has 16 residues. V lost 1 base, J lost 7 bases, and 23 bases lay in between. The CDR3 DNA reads TGCAGTGCTAGAGCGGTCCGGGACCAGACCCACCGGGAGCAGTACTTC. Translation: CSARAVRDQTHREQYF.

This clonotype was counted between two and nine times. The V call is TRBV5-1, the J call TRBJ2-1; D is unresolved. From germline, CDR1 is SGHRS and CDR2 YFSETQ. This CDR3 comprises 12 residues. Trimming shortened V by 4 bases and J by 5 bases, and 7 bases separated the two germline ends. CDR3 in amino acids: CASSDMDNEQFF. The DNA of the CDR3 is TGCGCCAGCAGCGATATGGACAATGAGCAGTTCTTC.

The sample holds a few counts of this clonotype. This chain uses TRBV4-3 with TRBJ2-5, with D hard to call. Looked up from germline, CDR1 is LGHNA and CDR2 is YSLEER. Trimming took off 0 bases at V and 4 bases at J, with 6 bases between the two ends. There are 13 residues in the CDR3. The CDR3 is CASSQESSETQYF. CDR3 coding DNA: TGCGCCAGCAGCCAAGAATCGTCAGAGACCCAGTACTTC.

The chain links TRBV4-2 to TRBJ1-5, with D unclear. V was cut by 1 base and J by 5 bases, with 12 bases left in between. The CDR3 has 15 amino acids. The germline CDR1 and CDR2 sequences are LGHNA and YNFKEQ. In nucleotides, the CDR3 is TGTGCCAGCAGCCAAGTAGGTCAAGGGTATCAGCCCCAGCATTTT. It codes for CASSQVGQGYQPQHF.

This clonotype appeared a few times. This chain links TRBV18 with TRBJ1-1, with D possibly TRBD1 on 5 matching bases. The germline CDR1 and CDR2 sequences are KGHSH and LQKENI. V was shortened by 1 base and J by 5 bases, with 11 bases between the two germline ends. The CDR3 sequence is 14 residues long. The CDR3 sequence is CASSPRGGGTEAFF. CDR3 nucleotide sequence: TGTGCCAGCTCACCACGGGGGGGAGGAACTGAAGCTTTCTTT.

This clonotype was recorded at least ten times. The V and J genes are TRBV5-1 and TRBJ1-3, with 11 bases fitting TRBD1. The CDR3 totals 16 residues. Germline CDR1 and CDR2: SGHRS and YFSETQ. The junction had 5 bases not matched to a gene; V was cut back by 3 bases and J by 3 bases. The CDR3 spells CASSSRTGGYGNTIYF. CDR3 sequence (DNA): TGCGCCAGCAGCTCCAGGACAGGGGGCTATGGAAACACCATATATTTT.

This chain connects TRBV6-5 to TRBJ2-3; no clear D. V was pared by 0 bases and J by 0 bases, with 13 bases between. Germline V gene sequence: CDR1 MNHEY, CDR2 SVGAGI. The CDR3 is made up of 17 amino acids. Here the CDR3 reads CASSYSIGTSSTDTQYF. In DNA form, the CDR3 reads TGTGCCAGCAGTTACTCGATAGGCACCTCTAGCACAGATACGCAGTATTTT.

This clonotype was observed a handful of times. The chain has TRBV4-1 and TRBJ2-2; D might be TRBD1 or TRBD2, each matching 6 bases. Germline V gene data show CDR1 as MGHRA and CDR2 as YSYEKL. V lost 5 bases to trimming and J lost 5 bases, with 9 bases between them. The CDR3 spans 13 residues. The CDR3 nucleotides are TGCGCCAGCAGCGGGGGGCGAACCGGGGAGCTGTTTTTT. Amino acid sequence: CASSGGRTGELFF.

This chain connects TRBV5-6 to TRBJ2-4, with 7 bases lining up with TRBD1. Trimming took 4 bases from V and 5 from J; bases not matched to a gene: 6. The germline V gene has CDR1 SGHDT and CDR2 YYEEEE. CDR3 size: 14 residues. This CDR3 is CASSHRQGQNIQYF. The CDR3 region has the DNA TGTGCCAGCAGCCATAGACAGGGCCAAAACATTCAGTACTTC.

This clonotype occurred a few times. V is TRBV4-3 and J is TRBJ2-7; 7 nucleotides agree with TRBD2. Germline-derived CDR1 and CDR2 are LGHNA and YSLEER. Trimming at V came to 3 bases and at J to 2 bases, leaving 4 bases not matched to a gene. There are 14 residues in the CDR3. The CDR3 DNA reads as TGCGCCAGCAGCCAGAGCGGGAAACCCTACGAGCAGTACTTC. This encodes CASSQSGKPYEQYF.

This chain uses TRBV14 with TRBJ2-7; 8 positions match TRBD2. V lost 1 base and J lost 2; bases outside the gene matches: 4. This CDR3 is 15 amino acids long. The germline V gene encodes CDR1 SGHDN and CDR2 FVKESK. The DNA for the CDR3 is TGTGCCAGCAGCCAAGGCGGGAGGCCTCCCTACGAGCAGTACTTC. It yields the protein CASSQGGRPPYEQYF. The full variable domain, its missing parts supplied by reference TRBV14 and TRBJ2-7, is EAGVTQFPSHSVIEKGQTVTLRCDPISGHDNLYWYRRVMGKEIKFLLHFVKESKQDESGMPNNRFLAERTGGTYSTLKVQPAELEDSGVYFCASSQGGRPPYEQYFGPGTRLTVT.

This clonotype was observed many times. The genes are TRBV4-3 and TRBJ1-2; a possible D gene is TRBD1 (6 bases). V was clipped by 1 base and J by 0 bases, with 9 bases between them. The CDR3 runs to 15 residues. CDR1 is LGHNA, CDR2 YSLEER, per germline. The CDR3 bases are TGCGCCAGCAGCCAAGTCGGGACATCTAACTATGGCTACACCTTC. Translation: CASSQVGTSNYGYTF.

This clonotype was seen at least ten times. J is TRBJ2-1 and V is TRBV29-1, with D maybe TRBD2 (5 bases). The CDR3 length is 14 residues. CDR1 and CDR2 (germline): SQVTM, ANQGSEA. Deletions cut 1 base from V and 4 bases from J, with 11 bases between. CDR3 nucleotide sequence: TGCAGCGTTGAAGGGCTAGCAGAGTACAATGAGCAGTTCTTC. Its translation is CSVEGLAEYNEQFF.

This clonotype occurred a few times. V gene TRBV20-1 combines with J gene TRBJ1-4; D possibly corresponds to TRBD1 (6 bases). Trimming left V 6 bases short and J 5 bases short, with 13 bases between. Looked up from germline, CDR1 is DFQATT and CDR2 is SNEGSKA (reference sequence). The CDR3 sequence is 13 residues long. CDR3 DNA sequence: TGCAGTGCCCGGACAGTGCACAATGAAAAACTGTTTTTT. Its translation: CSARTVHNEKLFF.

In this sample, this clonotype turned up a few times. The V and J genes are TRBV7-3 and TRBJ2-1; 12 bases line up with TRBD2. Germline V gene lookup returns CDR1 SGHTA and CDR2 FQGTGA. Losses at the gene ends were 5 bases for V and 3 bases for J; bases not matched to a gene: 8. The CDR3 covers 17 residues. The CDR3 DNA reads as TGTGCCAGCAGCGCGAAGACTAGCGGGAGCCTCTACAATGAGCAGTTCTTC. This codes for CASSAKTSGSLYNEQFF.

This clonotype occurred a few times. The CDR3 region has the DNA TGCAGCGTTGAGACTAGCGGGAGGGCGTTTCCATCCCATGAGCAGTTCTTC. Protein product: CSVETSGRAFPSHEQFF. The genes are TRBV29-1 and TRBJ2-1; 14 bases align to TRBD2. V was clipped by 3 bases and J by 8 bases; unmatched bases: 12. Germline values: CDR1 SQVTM, CDR2 ANQGSEA. The CDR3 is made up of 17 amino acids.

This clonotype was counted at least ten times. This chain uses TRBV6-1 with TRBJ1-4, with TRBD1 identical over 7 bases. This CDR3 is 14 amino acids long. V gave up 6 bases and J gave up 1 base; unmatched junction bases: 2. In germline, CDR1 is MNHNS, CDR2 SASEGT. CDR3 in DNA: TGTGCCAGCAGCCGACAGGGAACTAATGAAAAACTGTTTTTT. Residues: CASSRQGTNEKLFF.